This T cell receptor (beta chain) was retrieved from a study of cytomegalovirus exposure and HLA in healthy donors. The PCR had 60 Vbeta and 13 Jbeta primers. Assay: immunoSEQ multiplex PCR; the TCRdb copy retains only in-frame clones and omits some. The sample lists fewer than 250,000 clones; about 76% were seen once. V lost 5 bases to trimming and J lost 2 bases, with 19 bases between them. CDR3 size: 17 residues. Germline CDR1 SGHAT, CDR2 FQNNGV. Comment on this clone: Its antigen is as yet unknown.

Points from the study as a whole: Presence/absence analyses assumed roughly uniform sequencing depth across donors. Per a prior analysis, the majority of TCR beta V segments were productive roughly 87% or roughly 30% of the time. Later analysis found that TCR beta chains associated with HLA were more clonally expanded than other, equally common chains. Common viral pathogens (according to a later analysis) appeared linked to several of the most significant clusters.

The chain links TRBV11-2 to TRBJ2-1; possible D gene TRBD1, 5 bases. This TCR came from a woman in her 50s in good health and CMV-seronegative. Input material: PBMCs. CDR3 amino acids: CASSRTTVGRAYNEQFF. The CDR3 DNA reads TGTGCCAGCAGCCGGACAACAGTGGGCCGGGCCTACAATGAGCAGTTCTTC.